What follows is one T cell receptor beta chain and its context. The target antigen is unknown. Aged about 6 to 95, donors were systemically healthy Caucasians from Russia. PBMCs, at least 7 million per sample, were isolated. The data belong to a study of blood T cells in healthy people across ages. Germline V gene sequence: CDR1 LGHDT, CDR2 YNNKEL (reference sequence). This CDR3 is 16 amino acids long. J was trimmed by 1 base and V by 4 bases; bases with no gene match: 9. Study outcomes and limitations: Strong correlation was found linking TCR beta diversity to naive T cell percentage. Calculation of diversity from one million T cells yielded estimates considered to be underestimates.

Together with a sample-barcoded 5' primer, a J-beta primer mix was included in a second PCR lasting about 6 to 12 cycles. One entry per CDR3 protein, called by TCRdb with MiXCR from the 5' RACE reads. The sample includes about 1 million distinct CDR3 sequences, 35% to 55% seen only once; the top ten take approximately 17%. The V gene is TRBV3-1, the J gene TRBJ2-7, with 8 bases aligning to TRBD2. The sample taken for sequencing was blood. This receptor was obtained from a woman aged 55-70 years in good health. The CDR3 bases are TGTGCCAGCAGCCCTAGGGAAGGGACTAGTTCCTACGAGCAGTACTTC. It specifies CASSPREGTSSYEQYF.